The rows below give T cell receptor beta chains drawn from one sample of a study of CD8+ T cells in alopecia areata. Sequencing used immunoSEQ multiplex PCR; TCRdb keeps in-frame clones, though not all of them. The data contain about 130,000 clones, around 49% of them singletons. The sample in question was CD8+ T cells sorted from blood, obtained at week 0. The source of these receptors is a human donor with alopecia areata. CDR3s include the opening cysteine and the closing phenylalanine or tryptophan. The D gene is left open where the match is weak. Rows may omit the clone size; those that give it use once, few, many or a size class.

v_gene	j_gene	d_gene	abundance	CDR3aa	CDR3nt
TRBV7-9	TRBJ1-2	.	.	CASSASENYGYTF	TGTGCCAGCAGCGCCTCAGAAAACTATGGCTACACCTTC
TRBV5-1	TRBJ1-2	TRBD1	.	CASSVRTGGDGYTF	TGCGCCAGCAGCGTCCGGACAGGGGGCGATGGCTACACCTTC
TRBV6-4	TRBJ2-5	TRBD2	few	CASSDTSGGQETQYF	TGTGCCAGCAGTGACACTAGCGGGGGGCAAGAGACCCAGTACTTC
TRBV2	TRBJ2-1	.	.	CASSEAGADQVYEQFF	TGTGCCAGCAGTGAAGCGGGGGCGGACCAAGTTTATGAGCAGTTCTTC
TRBV2	TRBJ2-7	.	.	CASSETGDFEQYF	TGTGCCAGCAGTGAGACAGGAGACTTCGAGCAGTACTTC
TRBV7-2	TRBJ2-1	.	.	CASSLGLASGRNEQFF	TGTGCCAGCAGCTTAGGCCTAGCGAGCGGTCGCAATGAGCAGTTCTTC
TRBV13	TRBJ1-6	.	.	CASSSGFAYNSPLHF	TGTGCCAGCAGCTCAGGGTTCGCCTATAATTCACCCCTCCACTTT
TRBV6-5	TRBJ2-5	TRBD2	.	CASSTSGGETQYF	TGTGCCAGCAGCACCAGCGGGGGAGAGACCCAGTACTTC
TRBV9	TRBJ2-1	.	.	CASSEASTGSYNEQFF	TGTGCCAGCAGCGAGGCTTCGACCGGGTCTTACAATGAGCAGTTCTTC
TRBV30	TRBJ2-1	.	few	CAWSVGPGTSYNEQFF	TGTGCCTGGAGTGTAGGACCGGGGACCTCCTACAATGAGCAGTTCTTC
TRBV7-6	TRBJ1-1	.	few	CASSSPGTTEAFF	TGTGCCAGCAGCTCCCCAGGGACCACTGAAGCTTTCTTT
TRBV6-5	TRBJ2-7	.	.	CASSEQGGYEQYF	TGTGCCAGCAGCGAACAGGGAGGGTACGAGCAGTACTTC
TRBV25-1	TRBJ1-3	.	.	CASSEYLEFESGNTIYF	TGTGCCAGCAGTGAATATTTGGAGTTCGAGTCTGGAAACACCATATATTTT
TRBV13	TRBJ1-1	TRBD1	.	CASSLGWTGGVTEAFF	TGTGCCAGCAGCTTAGGTTGGACAGGGGGAGTCACTGAAGCTTTCTTT
TRBV7-9	TRBJ2-7	TRBD2	few	CASSLSSGGSDYEQYF	TGTGCCAGCAGCCTGTCTAGCGGGGGGTCTGACTACGAGCAGTACTTC
TRBV29-1	TRBJ2-2	.	few	CSVGGTENTGELFF	TGCAGCGTTGGTGGGACCGAGAACACCGGGGAGCTGTTTTTT
TRBV6-1	TRBJ1-2	.	.	CASRRGQDVFYGYTF	TGTGCCAGCAGGCGAGGACAAGATGTATTCTATGGCTACACCTTC
TRBV13	TRBJ2-2	.	.	CASSLETLGSTGELFF	TGTGCCAGCAGCTTAGAGACCCTGGGATCGACCGGGGAGCTGTTTTTT
TRBV19	TRBJ2-2	TRBD1	.	CAVQTGGSGELFF	TGTGCCGTTCAGACAGGGGGAAGCGGGGAGCTGTTTTTT
TRBV6-5	TRBJ2-1	.	.	CATNRAGNEQFF	TGTGCCACGAACAGGGCGGGGAATGAGCAGTTCTTC
TRBV5-6	TRBJ2-7	TRBD2	.	CASSPETAGSSYEQYF	TGTGCCAGCAGCCCCGAGACAGCGGGGAGCTCCTACGAGCAGTACTTC
TRBV20-1	TRBJ1-2	.	.	CSARDYGYTF	TGCAGTGCTCGGGACTATGGCTACACCTTC
TRBV6-5	TRBJ1-2	.	once	CASSPRDGNYGYTF	TGTGCCAGCAGCCCCCGGGACGGAAACTATGGCTACACCTTC
TRBV29-1	TRBJ1-2	TRBD1	.	CSVDHRDRGNYGYTF	TGCAGCGTTGACCACCGGGACAGGGGGAACTATGGCTACACCTTC
TRBV15	TRBJ2-1	.	.	CATSSETTPGEQFF	TGTGCCACCAGCAGCGAGACTACCCCGGGGGAGCAGTTCTTC
TRBV25-1	TRBJ2-7	.	.	CASSGGERGTYEQYF	TGTGCCAGCAGTGGGGGTGAGAGGGGGACTTACGAGCAGTACTTC
TRBV27	TRBJ1-2	.	once	CASSSLRTVKGYTF	TGTGCCAGCAGTTCCCTGAGGACAGTAAAAGGCTACACCTTC
TRBV11-2	TRBJ1-1	.	.	CASSLGRGTEAFF	TGTGCCAGCAGCTTAGGGAGGGGCACTGAAGCTTTCTTT
TRBV7-6	TRBJ1-1	.	.	CASSPTPNTEAFF	TGTGCCAGCAGCCCCACACCGAACACTGAAGCTTTCTTT
TRBV6-5	TRBJ2-7	.	.	CASSAWAGGYEQYF	TGTGCCAGCAGTGCCTGGGCAGGGGGGTACGAGCAGTACTTC
TRBV7-9	TRBJ2-7	TRBD1	.	CASSLRDRTYEQYF	TGTGCCAGCAGCTTAAGGGACAGGACCTACGAGCAGTACTTC
TRBV27	TRBJ2-7	.	.	CASSLNGYEQYF	TGTGCCAGCAGTTTAAACGGCTACGAGCAGTACTTC
TRBV14	TRBJ2-7	.	.	CASSQWQDYEQYF	TGTGCCAGCAGCCAGTGGCAGGACTACGAGCAGTACTTC
TRBV5-1	TRBJ2-7	TRBD1	.	CASSYPQGNPMYEQYF	TGCGCCAGCAGCTACCCACAGGGGAACCCAATGTACGAGCAGTACTTC
TRBV6-1	TRBJ2-7	.	.	CASSKQSPSREQYF	TGTGCCAGCAGTAAACAATCCCCAAGTCGCGAGCAGTACTTC
TRBV5-6	TRBJ1-5	.	few	CASSLENRQPQHF	TGTGCCAGCAGCTTGGAGAACCGTCAGCCCCAGCATTTT
TRBV10-1	TRBJ2-3	TRBD2	.	CASSVLAGPGDTQYF	TGCGCCAGCAGTGTTTTAGCGGGGCCCGGGGATACGCAGTATTTT
TRBV4-2	TRBJ2-7	.	.	CASSQETLVEQYF	TGTGCCAGCAGCCAAGAAACCCTTGTCGAGCAGTACTTC
TRBV29-1	TRBJ1-2	.	.	CSVRSPYGYTF	TGCAGCGTCCGGAGCCCCTATGGCTACACCTTC
TRBV30	TRBJ1-2	.	.	CAWSGSGTALYGYTF	TGTGCCTGGAGTGGGTCCGGGACGGCCCTTTATGGCTACACCTTC
TRBV2	TRBJ2-1	TRBD2	few	CASCVLQRGGYEQFF	TGTGCCAGCTGCGTCCTACAGCGGGGGGGCTATGAGCAGTTCTTC
TRBV13	TRBJ2-7	TRBD2	.	CASSEGLAGGYEQYF	TGTGCCAGCAGCGAGGGACTAGCGGGGGGCTACGAGCAGTACTTC